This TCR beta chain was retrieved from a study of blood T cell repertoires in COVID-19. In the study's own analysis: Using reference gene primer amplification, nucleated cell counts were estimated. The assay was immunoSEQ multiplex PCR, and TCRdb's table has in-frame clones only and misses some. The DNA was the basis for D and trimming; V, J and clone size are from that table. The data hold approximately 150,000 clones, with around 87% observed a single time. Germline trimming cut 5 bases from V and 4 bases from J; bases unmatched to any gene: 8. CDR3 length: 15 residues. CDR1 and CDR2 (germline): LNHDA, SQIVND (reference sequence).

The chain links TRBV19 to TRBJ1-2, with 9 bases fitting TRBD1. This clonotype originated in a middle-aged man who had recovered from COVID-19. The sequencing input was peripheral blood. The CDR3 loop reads CASSVQGASVYGYTF. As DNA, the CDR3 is TGTGCCAGTAGTGTACAGGGGGCGTCTGTCTATGGCTACACCTTC.